One and the same sample provided the 16 T cell receptor beta chains below, sequenced in a study of CD8 T cells in ankylosing spondylitis. Overall study findings and caveats: Characteristic, it appeared, of ankylosing spondylitis blood was a TCR beta motif of about eight highly homologous variants.

These receptors are not linked to any known antigen. TCRdb called the 5' RACE reads again in MiXCR, with one record for every CDR3 protein. The profile shows 700,000 to 850,000 distinct CDR3 sequences, approximately 12% of them singletons. The specimen was blood, either unsorted or a sorted T cell fraction (not recorded which). These receptors were taken from a male donor with ankylosing spondylitis.

In its sample, this clonotype was seen a few times. The rearrangement links TRBV24-1 to TRBJ2-3; 9 bases map to TRBD1. With V trimmed by 4 bases and J by 2 bases, 9 bases remained unmatched. CDR1 KGHDR and CDR2 SFDVKD come from the germline V gene. The CDR3 length is 17 residues. The CDR3 sequence: CATSDWDRESYTDTQYF. In DNA, the CDR3 is TGTGCCACCAGTGACTGGGACAGGGAATCGTACACAGATACGCAGTATTTT.

This clonotype was counted at least ten times. This chain uses TRBV7-9 with TRBJ1-4; the match to TRBD1 covers 7 bases. The CDR3 loop spans 13 amino acids. Trimming took 3 bases from V and 11 from J; bases not matched to a gene: 6. Germline V gene lookup returns CDR1 SEHNR and CDR2 FQNEAQ (reference sequence). The CDR3 DNA reads TGTGCCAGCAGCTTTGACACAGGGGCCAAACTGTTTTTT. Its translation: CASSFDTGAKLFF. Using reference TRBV7-9 and TRBJ1-4 for the parts outside the CDR3, the full variable domain is DTGVSQNPRHKITKRGQNVTFRCDPISEHNRLYWYRQTLGQGPEFLTYFQNEAQLEKSRLLSDRFSAERPKGSFSTLEIQRTEQGDSAMYLCASSFDTGAKLFFGSGTQLSVL.

The chain recombines TRBV4-3 with TRBJ1-6, with D tentatively TRBD1 (6 bases). This CDR3 region has 16 residues. Germline V lookup: CDR1 LGHNA, CDR2 YSLEER. Between the trimmed V and J ends, which lost 0 bases and 7 bases, there was a span of 13 bases. CDR3 bases: TGCGCCAGCAGCCAAGATTTACAGGGTGGAAATTCACCCCTCCACTTT. It yields the protein CASSQDLQGGNSPLHF.

The sample holds a few counts of this clonotype. This sequence joins TRBV20-1 and TRBJ2-7, with a weak D call TRBD2 (6 bases). The CDR3 is made up of 13 amino acids. From germline, CDR1 is DFQATT and CDR2 SNEGSKA (reference sequence). The V end lost 6 bases, the J end lost 3 bases, and 15 bases lay between the germline ends. In DNA, the CDR3 is TGCAGTGCCTCAGACGCGCGGGGCTACGAGCAGTACTTC. It codes for CSASDARGYEQYF.

This clonotype came up a few times. The V gene is TRBV4-2, the J gene TRBJ1-4, with 7 bases lining up with TRBD1. The germline gives CDR1 LGHNA, CDR2 YNFKEQ. J was trimmed by 3 bases and V by 4 bases; bases with no gene match: 8. The CDR3 is 16 residues long. The CDR3 loop reads CASSPGTAFPNEKLFF. DNA of the CDR3: TGTGCCAGCAGCCCCGGGACAGCTTTTCCTAATGAAAAACTGTTTTTT.

V gene TRBV5-1 combines with J gene TRBJ2-3; TRBD2 aligns across 14 bases. This CDR3 is 17 amino acids long. J was trimmed by 1 base and V by 4 bases; bases with no gene match: 5. Germline lookup yields CDR1 SGHRS and CDR2 YFSETQ. CDR3 nucleotides: TGCGCCAGCAGCATCGGACTAGCGGGGGGCCGCACAGATACGCAGTATTTT. It yields the protein CASSIGLAGGRTDTQYF.

CDR3 in DNA: TGCAGTGCTATTATAGCGGGGGATTTCTACAATGAGCAGTTCTTC. It encodes CSAIIAGDFYNEQFF. The chain employs TRBV20-1 and TRBJ2-1, with TRBD2 identical over 9 bases. J gave up 3 bases and V 4 bases, and 7 bases lay outside the gene matches. This CDR3 comprises 15 residues. Germline V gene lookup returns CDR1 DFQATT and CDR2 SNEGSKA (reference sequence).

The chain uses TRBV24-1 and TRBJ1-4, with a weak D call TRBD1 (6 bases). The CDR3 sequence is 15 residues long. Trimming cost V 4 bases and J 4 bases, with 12 bases left between them. CDR1 KGHDR and CDR2 SFDVKD come from the germline V gene. The CDR3 DNA is TGTGCCACCAGTGACCCGACAGGAGGTAATGAAAAACTGTTTTTT. This translates into CATSDPTGGNEKLFF.

This chain connects TRBV30 to TRBJ2-1, with 12 bases lining up with TRBD2. V lost 3 bases and J lost 7; bases outside the gene matches: 7. The CDR3 is 15 amino acids. Germline CDR1 and CDR2: GTSNPN and SVGIG (reference sequence). The CDR3, as DNA: TGTGCCTGGAGCCCTGGACTAGCGGGAAGGAATGAGCAGTTCTTC. Its translation is CAWSPGLAGRNEQFF.

The chain combines TRBV5-1 with TRBJ2-5; D remains unclear. This CDR3 is built from 12 residues. V dropped 0 bases and J dropped 5 bases, with 5 bases sitting between them. Germline V gene data show CDR1 as SGHRS and CDR2 as YFSETQ. The DNA of the CDR3 is TGCGCCAGCAGCTTGGATGCGGAGACCCAGTACTTC. It encodes CASSLDAETQYF.

The chain uses TRBV11-2 and TRBJ2-1; 10 nucleotides line up with TRBD2. CDR1 and CDR2 (germline): SGHAT, FQNNGV. The length of the CDR3 is 20 residues. J was trimmed by 0 bases and V by 4 bases; bases with no gene match: 15. CDR3 loop: CASSSPTTSGTHGSYNEQFF. The CDR3 bases are TGTGCCAGCAGCTCCCCCACTACTAGCGGGACCCACGGCTCCTACAATGAGCAGTTCTTC. Drawing the rest from reference TRBV11-2 and TRBJ2-1, the complete variable domain is EAGVAQSPRYKIIEKRQSVAFWCNPISGHATLYWYQQILGQGPKLLIQFQNNGVVDDSQLPKDRFSAERLKGVDSTLKIQPAKLEDSAVYLCASSSPTTSGTHGSYNEQFFGPGTRLTVL.

This clonotype occurred a few times. The chain has TRBV7-2 and TRBJ1-3; 8 positions agree with TRBD1. Germline V CDR1 and CDR2: SGHTA, FQGNSA. This CDR3 region has 14 residues. V trimming: 2 bases; J trimming: 4 bases; junction bases outside the gene matches: 1. The CDR3 reads CASSLWTGGNTIYF. The CDR3 nucleotides read TGTGCCAGCAGCTTATGGACAGGGGGAAACACCATATATTTT.

V and J are TRBV20-1 and TRBJ2-3, with D possibly TRBD1 on 7 matching bases. The CDR3 loop spans 14 amino acids. Trimming removed 7 bases from V and 1 base from J, with 15 bases in between. Germline V gene sequence: CDR1 DFQATT, CDR2 SNEGSKA (reference sequence). The CDR3 sequence is CSVQGGARTDTQYF. The CDR3 nucleotides read TGCAGTGTCCAGGGGGGAGCGCGCACAGATACGCAGTATTTT.

V usage is TRBV6-5 and J usage is TRBJ2-7; D tentatively reads TRBD1 or TRBD2 (5 bases each). V lost 4 bases, J lost 4 bases, and 14 bases lay in between. From germline, CDR1 is MNHEY and CDR2 SVGAGI. The CDR3 has 14 residues. The CDR3 here is CASSSHGAEYEQYF. For the CDR3, the DNA is TGTGCCAGCAGTTCCCACGGGGCTGAATACGAGCAGTACTTC.

In its sample, this clonotype was seen a few times. The chain has TRBV27 and TRBJ1-4, with a tentative D call TRBD1 (5 bases). The V gene's germline CDR1 is MNHEY and CDR2 SMNVEV (reference sequence). Trimming shortened V by 6 bases and J by 3 bases, and 14 bases separated the two germline ends. This CDR3 comprises 15 residues. CDR3 protein: CASSAWDPSNEKLFF. The CDR3 nucleotides are TGTGCCAGCAGCGCTTGGGACCCCTCTAATGAAAAACTGTTTTTT. The full variable domain, its missing parts supplied by reference TRBV27 and TRBJ1-4, is EAQVTQNPRYLITVTGKKLTVTCSQNMNHEYMSWYRQDPGLGLRQIYYSMNVEVTDKGDVPEGYKVSRKEKRNFPLILESPSPNQTSLYFCASSAWDPSNEKLFFGSGTQLSVL.

Ten or more counts support this clonotype. The rearrangement links TRBV24-1 to TRBJ1-1; no clear D gene. V gave up 5 bases and J gave up 0 bases, with 12 bases separating them. Germline V gene data show CDR1 as KGHDR and CDR2 as SFDVKD. This CDR3 spans 15 amino acids. CDR3 coding DNA: TGTGCCACCAGTGTGGGCAATACCCTGAACACTGAAGCTTTCTTT. This translates into CATSVGNTLNTEAFF.